The clone carrying this TCR beta chain is a singleton in its sample. This sample stems from a study of blood T cell repertoires in COVID-19. About the study: Both acute and convalescent COVID-19 samples were obtained from the United States, Italy and Spain. Sample material is recorded as cDNA or gDNA derived from T cells, B-cell-depleted T cells, or PBMCs.

In the study's own analysis: Amplifying reference gene primers gave estimates of nucleated cell counts. Profiling relied on immunoSEQ multiplex PCR, and the TCRdb table lists in-frame clones only, not all of them. V and J calls and clone size come straight from that table; D and trimming were deduced from the DNA. The sample shows about 300,000 clones, 84% of them seen only once. The germline CDR1 and CDR2 sequences are LNHDA and SQIVND (reference sequence). The CDR3 sequence is 15 residues long. The V gene lost 3 bases and the J gene lost 4 bases, with 13 bases spanning the gap. The Seattle patients joined while their infection was active and were tracked longitudinally afterward.

V gene TRBV19 combines with J gene TRBJ2-1; D possibly corresponds to TRBD2 (6 bases). Sequences were obtained from peripheral blood. The clonotype was recovered from a human donor with COVID-19, enrolled during active disease. The donor label of this sample is uncertain. The CDR3 region is CASSIGGGRYNEQFF. CDR3 bases: TGTGCCAGTAGTATTGGGGGAGGAAGGTACAATGAGCAGTTCTTC.